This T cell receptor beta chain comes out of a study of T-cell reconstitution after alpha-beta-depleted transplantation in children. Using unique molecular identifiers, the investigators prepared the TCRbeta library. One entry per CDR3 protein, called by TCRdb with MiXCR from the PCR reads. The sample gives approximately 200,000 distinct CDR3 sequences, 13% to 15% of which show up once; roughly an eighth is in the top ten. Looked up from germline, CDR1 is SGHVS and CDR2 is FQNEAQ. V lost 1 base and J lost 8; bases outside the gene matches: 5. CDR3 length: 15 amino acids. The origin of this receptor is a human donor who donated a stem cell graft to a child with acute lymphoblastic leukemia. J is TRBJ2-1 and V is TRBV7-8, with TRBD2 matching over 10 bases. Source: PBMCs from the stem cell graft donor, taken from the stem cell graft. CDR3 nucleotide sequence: TGTGCCAGCAGCTTAGGGATAGCGGGAGGCCATGAGCAGTTCTTC. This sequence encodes CASSLGIAGGHEQFF. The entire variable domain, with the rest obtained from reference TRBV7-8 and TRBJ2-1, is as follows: GAGVSQSPRYKVAKRGQDVALRCDPISGHVSLFWYQQALGQGPEFLTYFQNEAQLDKSGLPSDRFFAERPEGSVSTLKIQRTQQEDSAVYLCASSLGIAGGHEQFFGPGTRLTVL.